Listed below are T cell receptor beta chains from one sample, sequenced in a study of molecular identifiers for immune sequencing clone quantification. Using its own MiXCR run on the PCR reads, TCRdb lists one record per CDR3 protein. The table shows about 89,000 distinct CDR3 sequences, with under 20% occurring only once. Sequenced material: naive CD8+ T cells from blood, with Jurkat cell RNA spiked in. The receptors stem from a human donor in good health. Some libraries in this study had Jurkat cell RNA spiked in. Both conserved end residues are part of each CDR3. The order of the fields is CDR3 protein, CDR3 DNA, D gene, J gene, V gene, clone size. D genes are given only for firm matches. Some rows have no size entry. The others give once, few or many, or a class for an expanded clone.

CDR3aa: CASGDVGRLKPEQYF; CDR3nt: TGTGCCAGCGGAGATGTGGGCCGATTGAAGCCCGAGCAGTACTTC; d_gene: NA; j_gene: TRBJ2-7; v_gene: TRBV11-2; abundance: NA
CDR3aa: CSARALSGGTYEQYF; CDR3nt: TGCAGTGCTAGAGCCCTGTCGGGTGGAACCTACGAGCAGTACTTC; d_gene: NA; j_gene: TRBJ2-7; v_gene: TRBV20-1; abundance: NA
CDR3aa: CASSLDRTSGSKDTQYF; CDR3nt: TGCGCCAGCAGCTTGGATAGGACTAGCGGCTCAAAAGATACGCAGTATTTT; d_gene: TRBD2; j_gene: TRBJ2-3; v_gene: TRBV5-1; abundance: many
CDR3aa: CSARRASNAEQPQHF; CDR3nt: TGCAGTGCTAGAAGGGCTTCCAACGCGGAACAGCCCCAGCATTTT; d_gene: NA; j_gene: TRBJ1-5; v_gene: TRBV20-1; abundance: NA
CDR3aa: CASSIDGSGYGELFF; CDR3nt: TGTGCCAGTAGTATAGATGGCAGTGGTTATGGGGAGCTGTTTTTT; d_gene: NA; j_gene: TRBJ2-2; v_gene: TRBV19; abundance: many
CDR3aa: CASSDSEQGLRGTDTQYF; CDR3nt: TGTGCCAGCAGTGATTCGGAACAGGGACTCAGGGGCACAGATACGCAGTATTTT; d_gene: NA; j_gene: TRBJ2-3; v_gene: TRBV2; abundance: NA
CDR3aa: CASSETFVMGPGELFF; CDR3nt: TGTGCCAGCAGTGAGACCTTTGTGATGGGGCCCGGGGAGCTGTTTTTT; d_gene: NA; j_gene: TRBJ2-2; v_gene: TRBV25-1; abundance: many
CDR3aa: CASRGERLMTGELFF; CDR3nt: TGCGCCAGCAGGGGGGAAAGACTTATGACAGGGGAGCTGTTTTTT; d_gene: NA; j_gene: TRBJ2-2; v_gene: TRBV10-1; abundance: many
CDR3aa: CSAPTGGFYGYTF; CDR3nt: TGCAGCGCCCCGACAGGGGGCTTTTATGGCTACACCTTC; d_gene: TRBD1; j_gene: TRBJ1-2; v_gene: TRBV29-1; abundance: many
CDR3aa: CSASTGSTDTQYF; CDR3nt: TGCAGTGCTAGCACAGGGTCCACAGATACGCAGTATTTT; d_gene: NA; j_gene: TRBJ2-3; v_gene: TRBV20-1; abundance: many
CDR3aa: CASPSGTFSTDTQYF; CDR3nt: TGTGCCAGTCCCTCGGGCACTTTTAGCACAGATACGCAGTATTTT; d_gene: NA; j_gene: TRBJ2-3; v_gene: TRBV6-1; abundance: once
CDR3aa: CASSVSGDQSTDTQYF; CDR3nt: TGTGCCAGCAGTGTTTCGGGGGACCAAAGCACAGATACGCAGTATTTT; d_gene: NA; j_gene: TRBJ2-3; v_gene: TRBV2; abundance: many
CDR3aa: CASSQDDGNYEQYF; CDR3nt: TGCGCCAGCAGCCAAGATGACGGAAACTACGAGCAGTACTTC; d_gene: NA; j_gene: TRBJ2-7; v_gene: TRBV4-3; abundance: many
CDR3aa: CASSKDVRTGKNSPLHF; CDR3nt: TGTGCCAGCAGCAAAGACGTTAGGACAGGGAAGAATTCACCCCTCCACTTT; d_gene: NA; j_gene: TRBJ1-6; v_gene: TRBV21-1; abundance: many
CDR3aa: CSAESGLESYEQYF; CDR3nt: TGCAGTGCAGAGTCAGGGTTGGAGTCCTACGAGCAGTACTTC; d_gene: NA; j_gene: TRBJ2-7; v_gene: TRBV20-1; abundance: many
CDR3aa: CASSLESGPQNIQYF; CDR3nt: TGTGCCAGCAGCTTAGAATCCGGGCCACAAAACATTCAGTACTTC; d_gene: NA; j_gene: TRBJ2-4; v_gene: TRBV11-2; abundance: many
CDR3aa: CASSWPDSTDTQYF; CDR3nt: TGTGCCAGCAGCTGGCCGGACAGCACAGATACGCAGTATTTT; d_gene: NA; j_gene: TRBJ2-3; v_gene: TRBV7-2; abundance: many
CDR3aa: CASSLTGSENIQYF; CDR3nt: TGTGCCAGCAGCTTGACAGGGTCGGAGAACATTCAGTACTTC; d_gene: TRBD1; j_gene: TRBJ2-4; v_gene: TRBV13; abundance: NA
CDR3aa: CASSALDREAGNTIYF; CDR3nt: TGTGCCAGCAGCGCCTTGGACAGGGAGGCTGGAAACACCATATATTTT; d_gene: TRBD1; j_gene: TRBJ1-3; v_gene: TRBV9; abundance: many
CDR3aa: CSVEAESGGNTGELFF; CDR3nt: TGCAGCGTTGAAGCTGAAAGCGGGGGTAACACCGGGGAGCTGTTTTTT; d_gene: TRBD2; j_gene: TRBJ2-2; v_gene: TRBV29-1; abundance: many
CDR3aa: CASSIGLVNEQFF; CDR3nt: TGTGCCAGTAGTATAGGGCTCGTGAATGAGCAGTTCTTC; d_gene: NA; j_gene: TRBJ2-1; v_gene: TRBV19; abundance: once
CDR3aa: CASSLIAQEMAFF; CDR3nt: TGTGCCAGCAGTTTAATAGCTCAGGAGATGGCTTTCTTT; d_gene: NA; j_gene: TRBJ1-1; v_gene: TRBV28; abundance: NA
CDR3aa: CASSLAGTEYSYEQYF; CDR3nt: TGTGCCAGCAGCTTAGCGGGGACAGAATACTCCTACGAGCAGTACTTC; d_gene: TRBD1; j_gene: TRBJ2-7; v_gene: TRBV7-8; abundance: many
CDR3aa: CSVDPGETQYF; CDR3nt: TGCAGCGTTGATCCGGGGGAGACCCAGTACTTC; d_gene: NA; j_gene: TRBJ2-5; v_gene: TRBV29-1; abundance: many
CDR3aa: CSARGPGQGNEQYF; CDR3nt: TGCAGTGCTAGAGGCCCCGGACAGGGTAACGAGCAGTACTTC; d_gene: TRBD1; j_gene: TRBJ2-7; v_gene: TRBV20-1; abundance: many
CDR3aa: CASSPGGASEAFF; CDR3nt: TGTGCCAGCAGCCCCGGGGGGGCCTCTGAAGCTTTCTTT; d_gene: NA; j_gene: TRBJ1-1; v_gene: TRBV7-9; abundance: many
CDR3aa: CASSYYLGDREAETQYF; CDR3nt: TGTGCCAGCAGCTACTATCTCGGGGACAGGGAGGCAGAGACCCAGTACTTC; d_gene: TRBD1; j_gene: TRBJ2-5; v_gene: TRBV12-3/TRBV12-4; abundance: many
CDR3aa: CASSLVPRASTEAFF; CDR3nt: TGTGCCAGCAGCTTGGTTCCCAGGGCCTCCACTGAAGCTTTCTTT; d_gene: NA; j_gene: TRBJ1-1; v_gene: TRBV5-4; abundance: many
CDR3aa: CASSPGTLKETQYF; CDR3nt: TGTGCCAGCAGCCCCGGGACACTTAAAGAGACCCAGTACTTC; d_gene: NA; j_gene: TRBJ2-5; v_gene: TRBV9; abundance: NA
CDR3aa: CAGTGKGTVAFF; CDR3nt: TGTGCCGGTACAGGGAAGGGCACTGTAGCTTTCTTT; d_gene: NA; j_gene: TRBJ1-1; v_gene: TRBV7-6; abundance: few